These 17 T cell receptor beta chains were sequenced from one sample in a study of blood T cell repertoires in COVID-19. The data were produced by immunoSEQ multiplex PCR, yet TCRdb's version contains in-frame clones alone and is incomplete. There are roughly 350,000 clones in the sample; about 90% occur only once, and about 7.3% lies in the top ten. Sequencing was carried out using peripheral blood. Source of these receptors: a woman aged 70 to 79 with COVID-19, enrolled during active disease.

J is TRBJ2-2 and V is TRBV18; tentative D call: TRBD1 (5 bases). Germline V CDR1 and CDR2: KGHSH, LQKENI. The CDR3 spans 15 residues. V gave up 3 bases and J gave up 7 bases, with 15 bases separating them. CDR3 protein: CASSPLLADSGELFF. DNA of the CDR3: TGTGCCAGCTCACCTCTTTTGGCCGACAGCGGGGAGCTGTTTTTT.

The chain couples TRBV6-2 or TRBV6-3 to TRBJ2-7, with 7 positions matching TRBD2. Germline V CDR1 and CDR2: MNHEY, SVGEGT. CDR3 length: 13 amino acids. The ends lost 5 bases at V and 6 bases at J; junction bases unmatched: 7. In nucleotides, the CDR3 is TGTGCCAGCAGTAAGTCAAGGGAGGGCGAGCAGTACTTC. Its protein product is CASSKSREGEQYF.

As concerns this clone: The junction differs from germline at one of its ends, possibly a read error. DNA of the CDR3: TGTGCCAGCAGGGAAGAGCCGCTTACGCGGCAGCCCCAGCATTTT. This translates into CASREEPLTRQPQHF. The chain joins TRBV2 to TRBJ1-5; D uncertain. The CDR3 spans 15 residues. CDR1 SNHLY and CDR2 FYNNEI come from the germline V gene.

This clone appeared a single time. The V gene is TRBV5-1, the J gene TRBJ1-4, with a weak D call TRBD1 (6 bases). Germline-derived CDR1 and CDR2 are SGHRS and YFSETQ. CDR3 size: 14 residues. V was clipped by 4 bases and J by 4 bases, with 11 bases between them. This chain's CDR3 is CASSSGQRNEKLFF. CDR3 bases: TGCGCCAGCAGCAGTGGACAGCGTAATGAAAAACTGTTTTTT.

The V and J genes are TRBV9 and TRBJ2-4; TRBD1 agrees at 8 bases. The CDR3 runs to 15 residues. V was clipped by 4 bases and J by 1 base; unmatched bases: 4. Germline CDR1 SGDLS, CDR2 YYNGEE. The CDR3 region has the DNA TGTGCCAGCAGCTTAACAGGGGGGGCCAAAAACATTCAGTACTTC. It encodes CASSLTGGAKNIQYF.

V gene TRBV18 combines with J gene TRBJ1-1; D may be TRBD1 (6 bases). There are 11 residues in the CDR3. Trimming cost V 5 bases and J 10 bases, with 11 bases left between them. The V gene's germline CDR1 is KGHSH and CDR2 LQKENI. The CDR3 region has the DNA TGTGCCAGCTCAAGGGGGTGGGGAGCTTTCTTT. It yields the protein CASSRGWGAFF.

The chain joins TRBV18 to TRBJ1-1; 12 bases line up with TRBD1. Per germline, CDR1 KGHSH and CDR2 LQKENI. This CDR3 is 17 amino acids long. The J segment lost 0 bases and the V segment lost 3 bases, leaving 5 bases of the junction unmatched. CDR3 residues: CASSPLGTGGLNTEAFF. DNA of the CDR3: TGTGCCAGCTCACCGCTCGGGACAGGGGGCTTGAACACTGAAGCTTTCTTT.

The rearrangement uses TRBV14 and TRBJ1-1, with a weak D call TRBD1 (6 bases). The CDR3 runs to 15 residues. Trimming stripped 6 bases from V and 1 base from J, with 15 bases between. Germline CDR1 is SGHDN and CDR2 is FVKESK. This chain's CDR3 is CASSPPGTKNTEAFF. The DNA of the CDR3 is TGTGCCAGCAGTCCACCCGGGACAAAGAACACTGAAGCTTTCTTT.

CDR3 region: CASSIGQNPNEKLFF. The CDR3, as DNA: TGCGCCAGCAGCATAGGACAGAACCCTAATGAAAAACTGTTTTTT. This chain uses TRBV5-1 with TRBJ1-4; TRBD1 is a possible D gene (6 bases). The CDR3 has 15 residues. V lost 4 bases to trimming and J lost 3 bases, with 13 bases between them. From germline, CDR1 is SGHRS and CDR2 YFSETQ.

The J gene is TRBJ2-7, the V gene TRBV7-2, with 8 bases that match TRBD2. The CDR3 is 14 residues long. Germline V gene lookup returns CDR1 SGHTA and CDR2 FQGNSA. Unmatched junction bases numbered 8, after V lost 5 bases and J lost 5 bases. In nucleotides, the CDR3 is TGTGCCAGCAGCCCCCGGGGGGGGGCGGACGAGCAGTACTTC. Translating gives CASSPRGGADEQYF.

This clone was counted a single time. V usage is TRBV5-1 and J usage is TRBJ2-4, with TRBD1 matching 11 bases. Trimming at V came to 4 bases and at J to 6 bases, leaving 9 bases not matched to a gene. CDR3 length: 16 amino acids. The V gene's germline CDR1 is SGHRS and CDR2 YFSETQ. CDR3 in amino acids: CASSTRTGGVGNIQYF. For the CDR3, the DNA is TGCGCCAGCAGCACCCGGACAGGGGGCGTTGGAAACATTCAGTACTTC.

The chain carries TRBV9 and TRBJ2-7; 10 bases are shared with TRBD1. The CDR3 sequence is 15 residues long. J was trimmed by 0 bases and V by 6 bases; bases with no gene match: 6. Germline V CDR1 and CDR2: SGDLS, YYNGEE. CDR3 sequence reads: CASTPGTGVSYEQYF. In nucleotides, the CDR3 is TGTGCCAGCACCCCCGGGACAGGGGTCTCCTACGAGCAGTACTTC.

This chain connects TRBV9 to TRBJ2-7, with TRBD1 matching 10 bases. Germline CDR1 and CDR2: SGDLS and YYNGEE. The ends lost 2 bases at V and 3 bases at J; junction bases unmatched: 2. The CDR3 runs 14 residues. DNA for the CDR3: TGTGCCAGCAGCGTTGGACAGGGGGACTACGAGCAGTACTTC. Its translation is CASSVGQGDYEQYF.

This chain links TRBV18 with TRBJ2-7; D perhaps matches TRBD2 (5 bases). Germline CDR1 and CDR2: KGHSH and LQKENI. The CDR3 has 16 residues. V gave up 1 base and J gave up 0 bases, with 13 bases separating them. CDR3 sequence: CASSPRSAGGSYEQYF. As DNA, the CDR3 is TGTGCCAGCTCACCACGGTCGGCAGGAGGCTCCTACGAGCAGTACTTC.

This chain links TRBV2 with TRBJ2-7; the match to TRBD2 covers 9 bases. CDR1 SNHLY and CDR2 FYNNEI come from the germline V gene. V shed 1 base, J shed 3 bases, and the junction held 4 bases outside the gene matches. CDR3 length: 15 residues. The CDR3, as DNA: TGTGCCAGCAGTGAAGGACTAGCGGTGGACTACGAGCAGTACTTC. The encoded protein is CASSEGLAVDYEQYF.

The rearrangement joins TRBV5-1 to TRBJ2-7, with 11 bases matching TRBD2. Germline lookup yields CDR1 SGHRS and CDR2 YFSETQ. The CDR3 has 16 residues. Losses at the gene ends were 0 bases for V and 4 bases for J; bases not matched to a gene: 6. CDR3 loop: CASSLEVAGGRYEQYF. The CDR3 DNA follows: TGCGCCAGCAGCTTGGAGGTAGCGGGGGGGCGTTACGAGCAGTACTTC.

The rearrangement links TRBV6-5 to TRBJ1-2; D not resolved. V lost 5 bases, J lost 1 base, and 11 bases lay in between. Germline V gene sequence: CDR1 MNHEY, CDR2 SVGAGI. The length of the CDR3 is 14 residues. As DNA, the CDR3 is TGTGCCAGCAGTCTCAACACCCTTAACTATGGCTACACCTTC. Its translation: CASSLNTLNYGYTF.